The rows below give T cell receptor beta chains drawn from one sample of a study of vaccination and CD4 T cells after COVID-19. MiXCR, applied by TCRdb to the PCR reads, yields one record per CDR3 protein. The data contain over 20,000 distinct CDR3 sequences, approximately 44% of them singletons. These receptors are not linked to any known antigen. The sample comprised CD4+ T cells from blood, cultured in vitro. Receptors were obtained from a human donor who had recovered from COVID-19. The CDR3 runs from the conserved cysteine through the conserved F or W. A D gene is named only where the DNA matches it firmly. Not every row has a clone size; where given, it reads once, few, many or a size class.

d_call,v_call,clone_size,j_call,cdr3_nt,cdr3_aa
.,TRBV12-3/TRBV12-4,.,TRBJ2-1,TGTGCCAGCAGCCTCTTAGGGGCGGGTCCTTACAATGAGCAGTTCTTC,CASSLLGAGPYNEQFF
TRBD1,TRBV20-1,few,TRBJ2-7,TGCAGTGCTAGAGGACGGACAGGGGCCGTTTACGAGCAGTACTTC,CSARGRTGAVYEQYF
.,TRBV7-9,.,TRBJ2-5,TGTGCCAGCAGCCGTGGACTATCTGAGACCCAGTACTTC,CASSRGLSETQYF
TRBD2,TRBV11-2,.,TRBJ2-1,TGTGCCAGCAGCTTTCGGGGGGGCAATGAGCAGTTCTTC,CASSFRGGNEQFF
TRBD1,TRBV20-1,.,TRBJ1-5,TGCAGTGCTCAGCAGGGGGCGGTCAGCCAGCCCCAGCATTTT,CSAQQGAVSQPQHF
TRBD1,TRBV19,.,TRBJ2-7,TGTGCCAGTAGTATAACGGGACAGGTTATCTACGAGCAGTACTTC,CASSITGQVIYEQYF
.,TRBV18,.,TRBJ1-5,TGTGCCAGCTCACCAAGAGTAACAGGGCCTGAGCAGCCCCAGCATTTT,CASSPRVTGPEQPQHF
TRBD1,TRBV20-1,.,TRBJ2-7,TGCAGTGCGCCGTCGGGACAGGGAATCTTAAGGGGATCCTACGAGCAGTACTTC,CSAPSGQGILRGSYEQYF
.,TRBV7-3,.,TRBJ2-6,TGTGCCAGCAGCACAGGGACACCTCAATCTGGGGCCAACGTCCTGACTTTC,CASSTGTPQSGANVLTF
TRBD1,TRBV10-3,.,TRBJ1-6,TGTGCCTCCACAGGGGGGGGGGCTGGTTCACCCCTCCACTTT,CASTGGGAGSPLHF
.,TRBV5-1,.,TRBJ1-5,TGCGCCAGCAGTGGCACCCAGGGAGGCAATCAGCCCCAGCATTTT,CASSGTQGGNQPQHF
.,TRBV7-9,few,TRBJ2-1,TGTGCCAGCAGCTTAATGGTTCCTCGACCTGGCTCCTACAATGAGCAGTTCTTC,CASSLMVPRPGSYNEQFF
.,TRBV4-2,.,TRBJ2-3,TGTGCCAGCAGCTATGATGGGAACACAGATACGCAGTATTTT,CASSYDGNTDTQYF
.,TRBV24-1,few,TRBJ1-1,TGTGTCAAACCCCCAAGGGGCACTGAAGCTTTCTTT,CVKPPRGTEAFF
TRBD1,TRBV19,.,TRBJ1-2,TGTGCCAGTAGTATAGGGCCGGGGGACAGGGGGCCCGAGTTGGTCTATGGCTACACCTTC,CASSIGPGDRGPELVYGYTF
.,TRBV20-1,once,TRBJ2-7,TGCAGTGCTAGAGAGTGGAGAGGAACCTACGAGCAGTACTTC,CSAREWRGTYEQYF
TRBD1,TRBV28,.,TRBJ1-2,TGTGCCAGCAGTTCGACAGGGGTTGGGAACTATGGCTACACCTTC,CASSSTGVGNYGYTF
.,TRBV6-5,few,TRBJ2-5,TGTGCCAGCAGTTTGGGCATAACGGGGACCCAGTACTTC,CASSLGITGTQYF
.,TRBV7-2,.,TRBJ1-5,TGTGCCAGCAGCAAGCAACAGGGATACAATCAGCCCCAGCATTTT,CASSKQQGYNQPQHF
TRBD1,TRBV7-7,.,TRBJ1-6,TGTGCCAGCAGCTTAGGACAGGGGTCTCATTCACCCCTCCACTTT,CASSLGQGSHSPLHF
TRBD2,TRBV28,.,TRBJ2-5,TGTGCCAGCAGCCCTCAACTAGCGGGAAAAGAGACCCAGTACTTC,CASSPQLAGKETQYF
.,TRBV11-2,few,TRBJ2-7,TGTGCCAGCAGCACCCCAAGCGGAGGGCCTTACGAGCAGTACTTC,CASSTPSGGPYEQYF
.,TRBV9,.,TRBJ1-6,TGTGCCAGCAGCGTTGGGGGACATATAGGCTCACCCCTCCACTTT,CASSVGGHIGSPLHF
.,TRBV25-1,few,TRBJ2-5,TGTGCCAGCAGTGCCCGGGGTGAGACCCAGTACTTC,CASSARGETQYF
.,TRBV24-1,.,TRBJ1-5,TGTGCCACCAGTGACCTGACAGGAGATAGCAATCAGCCCCAGCATTTT,CATSDLTGDSNQPQHF
.,TRBV29-1,.,TRBJ1-2,TGCAGCGTGAGGGGCCGGGAGACTAACTATGGCTACACCTTC,CSVRGRETNYGYTF
TRBD2,TRBV7-3,few,TRBJ2-1,TGTGCCAGCAGCTTAACGGCTAGCGGGGGGGCCGCAAATGAGCAGTTCTTC,CASSLTASGGAANEQFF
.,TRBV12-5,.,TRBJ2-1,TGTGCTAGTGGTTTGGCCGGGAACAATGAGCAGTTCTTC,CASGLAGNNEQFF
TRBD1,TRBV28,.,TRBJ2-5,TGTGCCAGCAGGGATAGTCAAAGGGGGCGCCAAGAGACCCAGTACTTC,CASRDSQRGRQETQYF
TRBD2,TRBV10-1,few,TRBJ2-2,TGCGCCAGCAGACTAGCGGGGGCCGGGGAGCTGTTTTTT,CASRLAGAGELFF
.,TRBV15,.,TRBJ2-2,TGTGCCACCAACGCAGGGGGGCTGGGCACCGGGGAGCTGTTTTTT,CATNAGGLGTGELFF
.,TRBV7-2,.,TRBJ1-5,TGTGCCAGCAGCTTAGGTGTGCAGCCCCAGCATTTT,CASSLGVQPQHF
.,TRBV5-1,.,TRBJ1-3,TGCGCCAGCAGCTTCACGGTTTCGGCAACTGGAAACACCATATATTTT,CASSFTVSATGNTIYF
.,TRBV28,.,TRBJ1-5,TGTGCCAGCATCTCCATTCGCAGTCAGCCCCAGCATTTT,CASISIRSQPQHF
.,TRBV2,.,TRBJ2-7,TGTGCCAGCAGTGATACGGGGGCCCGTCGGTCCTACGAGCAGTACTTC,CASSDTGARRSYEQYF
.,TRBV4-1,few,TRBJ1-1,TGCGCCAGCAGCCAACTTGCGTTGAACACTGAAGCTTTCTTT,CASSQLALNTEAFF
TRBD2,TRBV20-1,few,TRBJ2-3,TGCAGTGCTTTGACTAGCGGGGGGGGTCCAGATACGCAGTATTTT,CSALTSGGGPDTQYF
.,TRBV29-1,.,TRBJ1-2,TGCAGCGTTGATGGGGGCAAGAACTATGGCTACACCTTC,CSVDGGKNYGYTF
.,TRBV6-5,once,TRBJ1-3,TGTGCCAGCAGTTACCTCTCTGGAAACACCATATATTTT,CASSYLSGNTIYF
.,TRBV9,.,TRBJ1-1,TGTGCCAGCAGCGTAGCGGACACGGGAGCTTTCTTT,CASSVADTGAFF
.,TRBV24-1,.,TRBJ2-5,TGTGCCACCAGTGACCCCACCACAGCCCAAGAGACCCAGTACTTC,CATSDPTTAQETQYF
TRBD2,TRBV12-3/TRBV12-4,.,TRBJ2-5,TGTGCCAGCAGTTTAGCGCTGGCTAGCGGGTACTTTGAGACCCAGTACTTC,CASSLALASGYFETQYF
TRBD1,TRBV6-1,.,TRBJ2-7,TGTGCCGGCAAACAGGGGGCGTCTGGGGAGCAGTACTTC,CAGKQGASGEQYF
.,TRBV12-3/TRBV12-4,.,TRBJ1-6,TGTGCCAGCAGCCCAGGGAATTCACCCCTCCACTTT,CASSPGNSPLHF
TRBD1,TRBV7-9,few,TRBJ1-2,TGTGCCAGCAGCTTGAAGGACAGGGCTAGCTATGGCTACACCTTC,CASSLKDRASYGYTF
.,TRBV20-1,few,TRBJ1-6,TGCAGTGCGAGGCCTTCTACGAGGAATTCACCCCTCCACTTT,CSARPSTRNSPLHF